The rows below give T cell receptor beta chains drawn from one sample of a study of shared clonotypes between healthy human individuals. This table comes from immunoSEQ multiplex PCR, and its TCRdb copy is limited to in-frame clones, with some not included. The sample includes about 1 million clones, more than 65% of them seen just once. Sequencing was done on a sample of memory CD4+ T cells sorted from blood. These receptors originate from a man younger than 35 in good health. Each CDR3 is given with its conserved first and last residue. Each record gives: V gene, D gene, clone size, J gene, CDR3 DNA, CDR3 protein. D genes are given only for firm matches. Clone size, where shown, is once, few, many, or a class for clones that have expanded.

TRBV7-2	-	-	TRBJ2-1	TGTGCCAGCAGCTTAGGGGCCACCCTCTCCTACAATGAGCAGTTCTTC	CASSLGATLSYNEQFF
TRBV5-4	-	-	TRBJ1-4	TGTGCCAGCAGCATGGATGGGGAAAAACTGTTTTTT	CASSMDGEKLFF
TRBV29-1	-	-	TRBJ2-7	TGCAGCGCGTCTGAGAACCGATACGAGCAGTACTTC	CSASENRYEQYF
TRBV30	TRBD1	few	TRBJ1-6	TGTGCCTTGACAGGGGGCAATAGTTCACCCCTCCACTTT	CALTGGNSSPLHF
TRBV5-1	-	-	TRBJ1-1	TGCGCCAGCAGCTCTCTAGGAGGCCACCCTGAAGCTTTCTTT	CASSSLGGHPEAFF
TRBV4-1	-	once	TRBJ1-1	TGCGCCAGCAGCCAAGAAGACAGCCCCCCGTCGGGAGCTTTCTTT	CASSQEDSPPSGAFF
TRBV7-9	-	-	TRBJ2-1	TGTGCCGGGGGGTATGAGCAGTTCTTC	CAGGYEQFF
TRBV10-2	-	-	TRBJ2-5	TGCGCCAGCAGTGAGTTCCGCGGGGCCCAGTACTTC	CASSEFRGAQYF
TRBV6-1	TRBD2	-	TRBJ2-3	TGTGCCAGCAGTGAGACTAGCGGGGGGGCCCGTGATACGCAGTATTTT	CASSETSGGARDTQYF
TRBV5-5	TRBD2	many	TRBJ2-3	TGTGCCAGCAACCTCGGACTAGCGGGAGGTGAGGATACGCAGTATTTT	CASNLGLAGGEDTQYF
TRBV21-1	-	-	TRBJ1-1	TGTGCCAGCAGCGACTGTGGGACACGCTTTCGAGCTTTCTTT	CASSDCGTRFRAFF
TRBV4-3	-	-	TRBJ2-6	TGCGCCAGCAGCCAAGAACGCACAGCCACAAGCTCTGGGGCCAACGTCCTGACTTTC	CASSQERTATSSGANVLTF
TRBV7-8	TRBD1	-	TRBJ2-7	TGTGCCAGCAGCGGGTGGACAGGGGCCCTTCGCTCCTACGAGCAGTACTTC	CASSGWTGALRSYEQYF
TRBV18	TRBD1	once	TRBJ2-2	TGTGCCAGCTCACCGGGACAGGCCTTCACCGGGGAGCTGTTTTTT	CASSPGQAFTGELFF
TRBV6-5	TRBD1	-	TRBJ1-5	TGTGCCAGCAGGGCAGGACAGGGCAGCAATCAGCCCCAGCATTTT	CASRAGQGSNQPQHF
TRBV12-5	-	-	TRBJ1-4	TGTGCTAGTGGTTTGGCGACCGTACCCCGTTCAACTAATGAAAAACTGTTTTTT	CASGLATVPRSTNEKLFF
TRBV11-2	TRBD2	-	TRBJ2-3	TGTGCCAGCAGCTTACTAGCGGGGGCTAGCACAGATACGCAGTATTTT	CASSLLAGASTDTQYF
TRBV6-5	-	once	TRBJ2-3	TGTGCCAGCAGTTATGGACGGGGGCCTAGCACAGATACGCAGTATTTT	CASSYGRGPSTDTQYF
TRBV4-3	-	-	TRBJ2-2	TGCGCCAGCAGCCAAAGGGAGGCCGGGGAGCTGTTTTTT	CASSQREAGELFF
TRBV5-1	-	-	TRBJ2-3	TGCGCCAGCAGCCCTGGTCGGCGAGGGGGAGATACGCAGTATTTT	CASSPGRRGGDTQYF
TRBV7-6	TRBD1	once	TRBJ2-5	TGTGCCAGCAGCTTACACAGGGGAGAGACCCAGTACTTC	CASSLHRGETQYF
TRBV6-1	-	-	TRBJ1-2	TGTGCCAGCAACCCGACAGGAGGAGTCTATGGCTACACCTTC	CASNPTGGVYGYTF
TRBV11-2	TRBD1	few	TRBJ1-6	TGTGCCAGCAGCAAGGGACAGGGAAATTCACCCCTCCACTTT	CASSKGQGNSPLHF
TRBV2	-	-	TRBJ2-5	TGTGCCAGCACCAAGTTGCAAGAGACCCAGTACTTC	CASTKLQETQYF
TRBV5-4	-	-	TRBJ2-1	TGTGCCAGCAGCTTGGGGGATTACAATGAGCAGTTCTTC	CASSLGDYNEQFF
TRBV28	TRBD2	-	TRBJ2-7	TGTGCCAGCAGTGACGAGCGGGGGGCCCCCTACGAGCAGTACTTC	CASSDERGAPYEQYF